One and the same sample provided the 13 T cell receptor beta chains below, sequenced in a study of shared clonotypes between healthy human individuals. Libraries were prepared by immunoSEQ multiplex PCR; TCRdb keeps only in-frame clonotypes and omits some of them. The table records 950,000 to 1,200,000 clones, roughly 80% of them present only once. Material for sequencing was memory CD4+ T cells from PBMCs. Subset: CD45RA-negative fraction. The receptors come from a young man in good health. Some clones in this sample may be carry-over from other donors' samples.

J is TRBJ2-6 and V is TRBV2, with TRBD1 as a possible D gene (6 bases). V lost 7 bases to trimming and J lost 1 base, with 8 bases between them. The CDR3 sequence is 14 residues long. Looked up from germline, CDR1 is SNHLY and CDR2 is FYNNEI. CDR3 coding DNA: TGTGCCAGCACCAGGGGTTCTGGGGCCAACGTCCTGACTTTC. Translated: CASTRGSGANVLTF.

The chain employs TRBV2 and TRBJ1-1; no clear D. CDR1 and CDR2 from the germline V gene are SNHLY and FYNNEI. Deletions cut 6 bases from V and 0 bases from J, with 8 bases between. The CDR3 loop spans 13 amino acids. The CDR3 DNA is TGTGCCAGCAGGGCAGACGTGAACACTGAAGCTTTCTTT. Its translation is CASRADVNTEAFF.

The chain couples TRBV18 to TRBJ2-3; 7 positions agree with TRBD1. The CDR3 covers 14 residues. CDR1 and CDR2 (germline): KGHSH, LQKENI. The V gene end was trimmed by 3 bases and the J gene end by 4 bases; junction bases not matched to a gene: 4. For the CDR3, the DNA is TGTGCCAGCTCACCCCGACAGGGTCCAGATACGCAGTATTTT. Amino acids: CASSPRQGPDTQYF.

This clone appeared once. This rearrangement joins TRBV30 to TRBJ2-1; no definite D call. V was clipped by 0 bases and J by 15 bases, with 12 bases between them. The CDR3 length is 11 residues. Per the germline V gene, CDR1 is GTSNPN and CDR2 is SVGIG (reference sequence). The CDR3 DNA reads TGTGCCTGGAGTGTGCAGGTCTATAGGTTCTTC. It yields the protein CAWSVQVYRFF.

As for this clone: Different DNA sequences within this sample yield the same CDR3. The chain recombines TRBV7-8 with TRBJ1-3; possibly TRBD1 for D (5 bases). V was trimmed by 1 base and J by 0 bases, leaving 7 bases between them. Germline values: CDR1 SGHVS, CDR2 FQNEAQ. The CDR3 covers 15 residues. CDR3 DNA: TGTGCCAGCAGCTTAGGGCAGGGCTCTGGAAACACCATATATTTT. Protein: CASSLGQGSGNTIYF.

The J gene is TRBJ2-1, the V gene TRBV29-1; 12 nucleotides match TRBD1. V gave up 6 bases and J gave up 6 bases; unmatched junction bases: 6. CDR3 size: 14 residues. The germline CDR1 and CDR2 sequences are SQVTM and ANQGSEA. For the CDR3, the DNA is TGCAGCGTCGGTGGGGACAGGGGGCTCAATGAGCAGTTCTTC. Translated: CSVGGDRGLNEQFF.

V and J are TRBV19 and TRBJ1-2; 7 bases are shared with TRBD1. The CDR3 runs to 14 residues. After removal of 3 bases from V and 4 bases from J, the junction contained 5 bases not matched to a gene. Germline CDR1 reads LNHDA; CDR2 reads SQIVND (reference sequence). The CDR3 region has the DNA TGTGCCAGTAGTATCCGACAGGGTGGCTATGGCTACACCTTC. Amino acid sequence: CASSIRQGGYGYTF.

Notes on this clone: A read error may produce the germline difference seen at one junction end. The chain carries TRBV28 and TRBJ2-4; 9 bases fit TRBD1. CDR3 length equals 14 residues. Looked up from germline, CDR1 is MDHEN and CDR2 is SYDVKM. DNA of the CDR3: TGTGCCAGCAGTTCCGGGACAGGGTCGAATCGACCATCCTTC. Protein product: CASSSGTGSNRPSF.

This clone was counted ten times or more. This chain joins TRBV14 and TRBJ2-2; D is unresolved. The germline V gene encodes CDR1 SGHDN and CDR2 FVKESK. This CDR3 has 13 residues. The germline V and J ends were trimmed by 5 bases and 6 bases, with 10 bases remaining between them. CDR3 amino acids: CASSIRASGELFF. The CDR3 bases are TGTGCCAGCAGCATCCGGGCCTCCGGGGAGCTGTTTTTT.

This clone was detected a few times. The rearrangement joins TRBV18 to TRBJ1-5; 10 positions match TRBD1. This CDR3 is 16 amino acids long. Germline V lookup: CDR1 KGHSH, CDR2 LQKENI. V lost 4 bases to trimming and J lost 1 base; unmatched junction nucleotides: 4. The CDR3 DNA is TGTGCCAGCTCACTGAGACAGGGGGCCAGCAATCAGCCCCAGCATTTT. It translates to CASSLRQGASNQPQHF.

The rearrangement links TRBV5-1 to TRBJ1-3, with 7 bases lining up with TRBD1. This CDR3 has 15 amino acids. CDR1 and CDR2 (germline): SGHRS, YFSETQ. V dropped 2 bases and J dropped 0; count of bases not matched to a gene: 2. The CDR3: CASSFAGGSGNTIYF. The CDR3 bases are TGCGCCAGCAGCTTCGCAGGGGGCTCTGGAAACACCATATATTTT.

The chain joins TRBV27 to TRBJ2-5; 9 nucleotides match TRBD1. The DNA end favors TRBJ2-7, so the J call may be wrong. There are 14 residues in the CDR3. Germline loops: CDR1 MNHEY, CDR2 SMNVEV (reference sequence). CDR3 residues: CATRGTGYSYEQYF. The CDR3 DNA sequence: TGTGCCACCCGAGGGACAGGGTATTCCTACGAGCAGTACTTC.

This chain joins TRBV5-1 and TRBJ1-1, with TRBD1 matching over 8 bases. CDR1 is SGHRS, CDR2 YFSETQ, per germline. The trim removed 2 bases at V and 4 bases at J, leaving 10 bases unmatched. The CDR3 length is 16 residues. The CDR3 here is CASSLDPRGRSTEAFF. The CDR3 DNA is TGCGCCAGCAGCTTAGACCCCAGGGGGCGTAGCACTGAAGCTTTCTTT.